The table lists the clone carrying this TCR beta chain with a count of one. Its antigen is undetermined. This record belongs to a study of OX40 agonist ivuxolimab in advanced cancers. Germline-derived CDR1 and CDR2 are MNHNY and SVGAGI (reference sequence). V lost 7 bases, J lost 6 bases, and 8 bases stayed unmatched. The CDR3 extends over 13 amino acids. Sampled blood was obtained at baseline, cycle 4 day 1, and cycle 7 day 1. Overall study results and limits: At 0.1 to 3.0 mg/kg, clonal expansion of CD4+ and CD8+ blood T cells had occurred by week 6.

Assay used: immunoSEQ multiplex PCR; TCRdb lists only in-frame clones, some missing. Here the sample spans about 79,000 clones, roughly nine tenths being singletons. This TCR was sampled from an adult with an advanced solid tumor such as melanoma, head and neck, liver or kidney cancer. The rearrangement uses TRBV6-6 and TRBJ1-2, with 7 bases matching TRBD1. The sample in question was CD4+ or CD8+ T cells sorted from blood, obtained in a trial of the OX40 agonist ivuxolimab. CDR3 sequence: CASIKDRADGYTF. The DNA for the CDR3 is TGTGCCAGCATTAAAGACAGGGCAGATGGCTACACCTTC.